One and the same sample provided the 12 T cell receptor beta chains below, sequenced in a study of T cells in Graves' hyperthyroidism and ophthalmopathy. What was amplified from RNA transcripts were TCR beta CDR3 regions. The HTBI primer set drove a first-round RT-PCR of the TCR CDR3. TCRdb redid the calling of the multiplex PCR reads with MiXCR, one entry per CDR3 protein. The sample lists a few hundred thousand distinct CDR3 sequences; 15% to 19% were seen once. Sequenced: blood. All receptors derive from a young woman with Graves' hyperthyroidism.

This clonotype appeared many times. The chain links TRBV5-6 to TRBJ2-1, with 7 nucleotides matching TRBD2. The CDR3 runs 14 residues. The trim removed 2 bases at V and 6 bases at J, leaving 5 bases unmatched. Germline V CDR1 and CDR2: SGHDT, YYEEEE. This chain's CDR3 is CASSLSGALNEQFF. CDR3 nucleotides: TGTGCCAGCAGCTTAAGCGGGGCCCTCAATGAGCAGTTCTTC.

This clonotype was recorded at least ten times. This chain connects TRBV11-3 to TRBJ2-7; D is possibly TRBD2 (5 bases). The V and J ends lost 2 bases and 3 bases respectively, with 8 bases between them. The CDR3 is 13 residues long. Per germline, CDR1 SGHNT and CDR2 YENEEA. The CDR3 spells CASSLFRDYEQYF. As DNA, the CDR3 is TGTGCCAGCAGCTTATTTCGGGACTACGAGCAGTACTTC.

This clonotype was seen ten or more times. CDR3 protein: CAISESTGGRAFF. The CDR3 bases are TGTGCCATCAGTGAGTCAACAGGGGGCAGAGCTTTCTTT. The V gene is TRBV10-3, the J gene TRBJ1-1, with 9 bases lining up with TRBD1. With V trimmed by 0 bases and J by 10 bases, 3 bases remained unmatched. CDR3 length: 13 amino acids. CDR1 ENHRY and CDR2 SYGVKD come from the germline V gene.

The table lists this clonotype with a few counts. J is TRBJ2-2 and V is TRBV5-1; D remains ambiguous. Trimming stripped 0 bases from V and 3 bases from J, with 12 bases between. Germline V gene data show CDR1 as SGHRS and CDR2 as YFSETQ. The CDR3 runs 16 residues. For the CDR3, the DNA is TGCGCCAGCAGCTTGGACCCGTACGAATACACCGGGGAGCTGTTTTTT. Translation: CASSLDPYEYTGELFF.

This clonotype was seen repeatedly, ten times or more. V and J are TRBV24-1 and TRBJ1-1, with TRBD1 matching 7 bases. The ends lost 3 bases at V and 1 base at J; junction bases unmatched: 4. This CDR3 has 15 residues. The germline V gene encodes CDR1 KGHDR and CDR2 SFDVKD. The CDR3 is CATSDTGVGNTEAFF. CDR3 coding DNA: TGTGCCACCAGTGATACAGGGGTGGGGAACACTGAAGCTTTCTTT.

A few counts support this clonotype. V is TRBV19 and J is TRBJ2-1, with D possibly TRBD2 on 5 matching bases. The CDR3 runs to 15 residues. Per germline, CDR1 LNHDA and CDR2 SQIVND (reference sequence). The germline V and J ends were trimmed by 1 base and 4 bases, with 11 bases remaining between them. CDR3 bases: TGTGCCAGTAGTATAGTAAGCGGCCTGTACAATGAGCAGTTCTTC. As protein: CASSIVSGLYNEQFF.

This clonotype was detected many times. The chain joins TRBV7-2 to TRBJ2-5, with a possible D match to TRBD2 (6 bases). This CDR3 has 18 amino acids. Germline V lookup: CDR1 SGHTA, CDR2 FQGNSA. V was trimmed by 1 base and J by 4 bases, leaving 22 bases between them. In nucleotides, the CDR3 is TGTGCCAGCAGCTTAGTGGGTCCACTAGCTCCTTGGGGAGAGACCCAGTACTTC. As protein: CASSLVGPLAPWGETQYF.

This clonotype was observed a handful of times. This sequence joins TRBV24-1 and TRBJ2-2, with a possible D match to TRBD1 (6 bases). CDR3 size: 17 residues. The germline CDR1 and CDR2 sequences are KGHDR and SFDVKD. The V and J ends lost 2 bases and 7 bases respectively, with 19 bases between them. The CDR3 bases are TGTGCCACCAGTGATTACGCCTCCGGGACAAAAATCGGGGAGCTGTTTTTT. Translation: CATSDYASGTKIGELFF.

Ten or more counts support this clonotype. The chain is built from TRBV20-1 and TRBJ2-7, with 10 positions matching TRBD2. Germline lookup yields CDR1 DFQATT and CDR2 SNEGSKA (reference sequence). This CDR3 is built from 15 residues. V lost 3 bases to trimming and J lost 0 bases; unmatched junction nucleotides: 5. The CDR3 DNA follows: TGCAGTGCTAGTGATGGGACTAGCGTCTCCTACGAGCAGTACTTC. Protein sequence: CSASDGTSVSYEQYF.

This clonotype occurred many times. The chain recombines TRBV20-1 with TRBJ1-5; D is perhaps TRBD1 (6 bases). From germline, CDR1 is DFQATT and CDR2 SNEGSKA (reference sequence). V lost 5 bases, J lost 1 base, and 12 bases lay in between. The CDR3 has 14 amino acids. CDR3: CSASTGISNQPQHF. The CDR3 bases are TGCAGTGCTTCAACAGGGATCAGCAATCAGCCCCAGCATTTT.

This clonotype turned up a few times. The chain carries TRBV6-1 and TRBJ2-7; the D gene is possibly TRBD1 (5 bases). Trimming cost V 6 bases and J 5 bases, with 17 bases left between them. The V gene's germline CDR1 is MNHNS and CDR2 SASEGT. The CDR3 has 14 residues. CDR3 in amino acids: CASRWAGRIDEQYF. CDR3 nucleotide sequence: TGTGCCAGCAGGTGGGCAGGGCGTATCGACGAGCAGTACTTC.

This clonotype was picked up many times. The rearrangement uses TRBV2 and TRBJ2-1; D remains unclear. Trimming took off 7 bases at V and 4 bases at J, with 14 bases between the two ends. Per the germline V gene, CDR1 is SNHLY and CDR2 is FYNNEI. The CDR3 runs to 14 residues. The CDR3 nucleotides read TGTGCCAGCATCGGTATAACTGTATACAATGAGCAGTTCTTC. Translated, it gives CASIGITVYNEQFF.